The clone carrying this T cell receptor beta chain was found a few times. As yet, its antigen is unknown. The data belong to a study of blood T cells in healthy people across ages. The overall study: Through template switching, about one barcoded beta molecule was captured per two T cells, as measured in model experiments.

Then a second PCR, running about 6 to 12 cycles, was carried out with a sample-barcoded 5' primer and a J-beta primer mix. TCRdb recomputed calls from the 5' RACE reads with MiXCR, one row per CDR3 protein. This sample has about 930,000 distinct CDR3 sequences; 29% occur once, and the top ten carry 10%. Study-level points and caveats: Per million T cells, TCR beta diversity dropped about linearly as age rose.

Germline V gene lookup returns CDR1 MDHEN and CDR2 SYDVKM. Trimming shortened V by 7 bases and J by 2 bases, and 17 bases separated the two germline ends. The CDR3 runs 15 residues. This same sample was also part of a study on T cells of mothers and their children. This second report adds: Each child contributed around 3 million TCR beta CDR3 reads, while each mother contributed over 9.5 million.

The chain recombines TRBV28 with TRBJ1-2; D is uncertain. Source material: blood. The receptor's source is a woman aged 40-49 years in good health. The chain's CDR3 is CASTDANPMNYGYTF. In nucleotides, the CDR3 is TGTGCCAGCACCGATGCGAACCCAATGAACTATGGCTACACCTTC.